Below, 18 T cell receptor beta chains from the same sample are listed, as sequenced in a study of T cells after posttransplantation cyclophosphamide. TCRdb's table, derived via immunoSEQ multiplex PCR, lists solely in-frame clones and lacks some. This sample comprises 40,000 or so clones, none seen once only. Sequencing used PBMCs. The source is a young man in good health and a related stem cell transplant donor.

This clone appeared many times. The V call is TRBV7-8, the J call TRBJ1-2; D ambiguous. The CDR3 consists of 14 residues. With 1 base removed from V and 8 bases from J, the gap between germline ends came to 14 bases. CDR1 and CDR2 from the germline V gene are SGHVS and FQNEAQ. The CDR3 DNA reads TGTGCCAGCAGCTTAGAGGCAAGACAAGGGGGCTACACCTTC. Translating gives CASSLEARQGGYTF.

This clone showed up many times. This chain uses TRBV25-1 with TRBJ2-1, with 11 bases fitting TRBD2. With V trimmed by 7 bases and J by 3 bases, 2 bases remained unmatched. CDR1 and CDR2 (germline): MGHDK, SYGVNS. The CDR3 totals 14 residues. CDR3: CASTTSGGYNEQFF. In nucleotides, the CDR3 is TGTGCCAGCACTACTAGCGGGGGCTACAATGAGCAGTTCTTC.

This clone was seen repeatedly, ten times or more. The V call is TRBV27, the J call TRBJ2-7, with D perhaps TRBD1 (6 bases). This CDR3 spans 15 amino acids. The germline CDR1 and CDR2 sequences are MNHEY and SMNVEV (reference sequence). Trimming removed 6 bases from V and 1 base from J, with 16 bases in between. The CDR3 sequence: CASSLDPTGSYEQYF. The CDR3 DNA reads as TGTGCCAGCAGCCTAGATCCGACAGGATCCTACGAGCAGTACTTC.

Many counts were recorded for this clone. The DNA of the CDR3 is TGTGCCAGTAGTCCGACTGACAGTACCTACGAGCAGTACTTC. As protein: CASSPTDSTYEQYF. The V call is TRBV19, the J call TRBJ2-7, with D possibly being TRBD1 (5 bases). Germline CDR1 LNHDA, CDR2 SQIVND (reference sequence). This CDR3 is built from 14 residues. Trimming shortened V by 5 bases and J by 2 bases, and 13 bases separated the two germline ends. Complete variable domain (other parts from reference TRBV19 and TRBJ2-7): DGGITQSPKYLFRKEGQNVTLSCEQNLNHDAMYWYRQDPGQGLRLIYYSQIVNDFQKGDIAEGYSVSREKKESFPLTVTSAQKNPTAFYLCASSPTDSTYEQYFGPGTRLTVT.

This clone was counted many times. The chain is built from TRBV4-2 and TRBJ1-5, with a weak D call TRBD1 (6 bases). The CDR3 is 15 residues long. From germline, CDR1 is LGHNA and CDR2 YNFKEQ. Trimming took off 0 bases at V and 1 base at J, with 7 bases between the two ends. The CDR3 coding sequence is TGTGCCAGCAGCCAAGAAACAGGGAGCAATCAGCCCCAGCATTTT. It translates to CASSQETGSNQPQHF.

This clone was counted at least ten times. The chain employs TRBV7-8 and TRBJ2-1; D is uncertain. Germline loops: CDR1 SGHVS, CDR2 FQNEAQ. The V and J ends lost 1 base and 8 bases respectively, with 3 bases between them. The CDR3 totals 11 residues. The CDR3 DNA sequence: TGTGCCAGCAGCTTAGTCGATGAGCAGTTCTTC. Its protein is CASSLVDEQFF.

A few counts support this clone. This chain uses TRBV4-1 with TRBJ2-3; maybe TRBD2 (5 bases). Germline loops: CDR1 MGHRA, CDR2 YSYEKL. Trimming removed 3 bases from V and 4 bases from J, with 17 bases in between. This CDR3 contains 16 residues. CDR3 DNA sequence: TGCGCCAGCAGCCAGGGGAGTTCCCACGGGGCAGATACGCAGTATTTT. This gives the protein CASSQGSSHGADTQYF.

The J gene is TRBJ1-5, the V gene TRBV5-1; 11 bases match TRBD1. The trim removed 3 bases at V and 7 bases at J, leaving 3 bases unmatched. Germline values: CDR1 SGHRS, CDR2 YFSETQ. This CDR3 has 14 amino acids. CDR3: CASSWTGGWQPQHF. The DNA of the CDR3 is TGCGCCAGCAGCTGGACAGGGGGCTGGCAGCCCCAGCATTTT.

This clone was detected many times. V and J are TRBV5-6 and TRBJ1-1; possible D gene TRBD1, 5 bases. V lost 4 bases, J lost 7 bases, and 17 bases lay in between. The CDR3 loop spans 14 amino acids. Germline CDR1 and CDR2: SGHDT and YYEEEE. The CDR3 region is CASSVGGGTVEAFF. DNA of the CDR3: TGTGCCAGCAGCGTAGGCGGGGGGACGGTTGAAGCTTTCTTT.

This clone was counted ten times or more. The rearrangement links TRBV4-3 to TRBJ2-2; 9 positions match TRBD2. The V gene's germline CDR1 is LGHNA and CDR2 YSLEER. The V gene end was trimmed by 4 bases and the J gene end by 4 bases; junction bases not matched to a gene: 7. The CDR3 consists of 16 residues. The CDR3, as DNA: TGCGCCAGCAGCCCCCTCGCTAGCGGGGTCACCGGGGAGCTGTTTTTT. Translating gives CASSPLASGVTGELFF.

This clone occurred many times. The rearrangement joins TRBV11-2 to TRBJ1-2, with 9 bases that match TRBD1. After removal of 5 bases from V and 4 bases from J, the junction contained 5 bases not matched to a gene. The length of the CDR3 is 14 residues. Looked up from germline, CDR1 is SGHAT and CDR2 is FQNNGV. The CDR3 spells CASSVTGGGYGYTF. CDR3 DNA sequence: TGTGCCAGCAGCGTTACAGGGGGCGGCTATGGCTACACCTTC.

There are many counts of this clone. The V call is TRBV18, the J call TRBJ1-6; D is perhaps TRBD1 (6 bases). The CDR3 covers 16 residues. Trimming took off 0 bases at V and 4 bases at J, with 10 bases between the two ends. The V gene's germline CDR1 is KGHSH and CDR2 LQKENI. CDR3 nucleotide sequence: TGTGCCAGCTCACCACCGACAGGAATATATAATTCACCCCTCCACTTT. Encoded protein: CASSPPTGIYNSPLHF.

This clone came up many times. The V gene is TRBV7-9, the J gene TRBJ1-2; tentative D call: TRBD1 (5 bases). With 2 bases removed from V and 5 bases from J, the gap between germline ends came to 9 bases. The germline V gene encodes CDR1 SEHNR and CDR2 FQNEAQ (reference sequence). This CDR3 region has 13 residues. The DNA for the CDR3 is TGTGCCAGCAGCTTATTTAGGGGATATGGCTACACCTTC. Its protein is CASSLFRGYGYTF.

This clone was detected ten times or more. V usage is TRBV14 and J usage is TRBJ2-1; D is perhaps TRBD2 (5 bases). The CDR3 loop spans 15 amino acids. V was pared by 2 bases and J by 6 bases, with 14 bases between. In germline, CDR1 is SGHDN, CDR2 FVKESK. Here the CDR3 reads CASSQPRPRGNEQFF. The CDR3 DNA follows: TGTGCCAGCAGCCAACCGAGGCCCCGGGGCAATGAGCAGTTCTTC.

This clone was counted many times. CDR3 nucleotides: TGTGCCACCCAGACAATTCCGAACACTGAAGCTTTCTTT. As protein: CATQTIPNTEAFF. V gene TRBV19 combines with J gene TRBJ1-1; D is uncertain. Trimming cost V 10 bases and J 1 base, with 13 bases left between them. Per the germline V gene, CDR1 is LNHDA and CDR2 is SQIVND (reference sequence). The CDR3 sequence is 13 residues long.

This clone has only a few counts. V gene TRBV19 combines with J gene TRBJ1-5; D possibly corresponds to TRBD1 (5 bases). There are 16 residues in the CDR3. The V end was cut by 10 bases, the J end by 5 bases, with 24 bases between. Germline-derived CDR1 and CDR2 are LNHDA and SQIVND (reference sequence). CDR3 nucleotide sequence: TGTGCCACTCACCCTGGGGGGGATTTGCGGTATCAGCCCCAGCATTTT. It codes for CATHPGGDLRYQPQHF.

Many counts were recorded for this clone. CDR3 region: CASSRPGTEAFF. CDR3 coding DNA: TGTGCCAGCAGCCGCCCAGGGACTGAAGCTTTCTTT. This sequence joins TRBV6-5 and TRBJ1-1; maybe TRBD1 (5 bases). CDR3 length: 12 amino acids. Germline loops: CDR1 MNHEY, CDR2 SVGAGI. Trimming shortened V by 6 bases and J by 5 bases, and 10 bases separated the two germline ends.

This clone has only a few counts. This rearrangement joins TRBV5-1 to TRBJ2-3; D may be TRBD2 (7 bases). With 5 bases removed from V and 4 bases from J, the gap between germline ends came to 11 bases. The CDR3 covers 13 residues. CDR1 is SGHRS and CDR2 is YFSETQ in the germline V gene. CDR3: CASRRGGSDTQYF. In DNA, the CDR3 is TGCGCCAGCAGGCGCGGGGGCTCAGATACGCAGTATTTT.